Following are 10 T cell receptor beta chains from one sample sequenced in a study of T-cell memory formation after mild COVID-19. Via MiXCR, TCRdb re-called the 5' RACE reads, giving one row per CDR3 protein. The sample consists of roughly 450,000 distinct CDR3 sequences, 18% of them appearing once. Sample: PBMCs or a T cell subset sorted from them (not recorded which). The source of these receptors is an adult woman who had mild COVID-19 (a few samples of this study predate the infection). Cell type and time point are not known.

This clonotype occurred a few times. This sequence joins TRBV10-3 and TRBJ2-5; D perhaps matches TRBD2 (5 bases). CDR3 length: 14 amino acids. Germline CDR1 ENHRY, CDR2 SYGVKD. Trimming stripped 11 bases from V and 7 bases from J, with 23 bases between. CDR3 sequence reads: CARLKPASRSTQYF. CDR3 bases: TGTGCCCGGTTAAAGCCGGCTAGCAGGTCGACCCAGTACTTC.

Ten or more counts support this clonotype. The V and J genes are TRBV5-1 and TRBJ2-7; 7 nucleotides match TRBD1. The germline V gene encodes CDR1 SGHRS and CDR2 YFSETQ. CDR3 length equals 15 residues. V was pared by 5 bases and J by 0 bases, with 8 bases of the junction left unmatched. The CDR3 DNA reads TGCGCCAGCAGTTCAACAGGGGCTAGCTCCTACGAGCAGTACTTC. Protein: CASSSTGASSYEQYF. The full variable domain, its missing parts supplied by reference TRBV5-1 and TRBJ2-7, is KAGVTQTPRYLIKTRGQQVTLSCSPISGHRSVSWYQQTPGQGLQFLFEYFSETQRNKGNFPGRFSGRQFSNSRSEMNVSTLELGDSALYLCASSSTGASSYEQYFGPGTRLTVT.

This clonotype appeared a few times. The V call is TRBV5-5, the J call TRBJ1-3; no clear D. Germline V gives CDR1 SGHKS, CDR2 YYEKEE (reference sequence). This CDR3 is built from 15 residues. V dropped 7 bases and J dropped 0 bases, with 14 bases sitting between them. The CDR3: CASYPSTYSGNTIYF. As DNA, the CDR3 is TGTGCCAGCTACCCGTCGACTTACTCTGGAAACACCATATATTTT.

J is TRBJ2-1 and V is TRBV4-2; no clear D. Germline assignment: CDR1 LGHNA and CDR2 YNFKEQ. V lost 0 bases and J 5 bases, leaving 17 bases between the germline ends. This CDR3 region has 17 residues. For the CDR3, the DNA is TGTGCCAGCAGCCAAGATATTGTTGGTACAGACGACAATGAGCAGTTCTTC. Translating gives CASSQDIVGTDDNEQFF.

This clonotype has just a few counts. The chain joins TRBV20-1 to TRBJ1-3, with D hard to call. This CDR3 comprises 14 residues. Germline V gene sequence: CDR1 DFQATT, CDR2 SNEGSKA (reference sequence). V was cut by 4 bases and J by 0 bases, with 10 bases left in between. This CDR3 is CSAKAGRSGNTIYF. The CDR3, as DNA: TGCAGTGCTAAGGCGGGCCGCTCTGGAAACACCATATATTTT.

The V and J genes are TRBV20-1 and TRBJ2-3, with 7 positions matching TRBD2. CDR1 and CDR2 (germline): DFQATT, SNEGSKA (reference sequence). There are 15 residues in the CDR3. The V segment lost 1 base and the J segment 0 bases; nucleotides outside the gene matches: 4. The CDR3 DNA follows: TGCAGTGCTAGAGTAGGGACTACTAGCACAGATACGCAGTATTTT. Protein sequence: CSARVGTTSTDTQYF.

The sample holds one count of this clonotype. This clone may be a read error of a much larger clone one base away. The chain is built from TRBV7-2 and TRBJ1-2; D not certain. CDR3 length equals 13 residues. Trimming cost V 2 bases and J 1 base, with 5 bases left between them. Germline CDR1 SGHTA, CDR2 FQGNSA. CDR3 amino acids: CASSLRDNYGYTF. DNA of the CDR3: TGTGCCAGCAGCTTAAGGGATAACTATGGCTACACCTTC.

The CDR3 DNA is TGTGCCAGCACCTCATCAGGGGAGTATTCACCCCTCCACTTT. Translation: CASTSSGEYSPLHF. The chain links TRBV3-1 to TRBJ1-6; tentative D call: TRBD1 (6 bases). V was shortened by 7 bases and J by 8 bases, with 15 bases between the two germline ends. Germline V CDR1 and CDR2: LGHDT, YNNKEL (reference sequence). The CDR3 is 14 residues long.

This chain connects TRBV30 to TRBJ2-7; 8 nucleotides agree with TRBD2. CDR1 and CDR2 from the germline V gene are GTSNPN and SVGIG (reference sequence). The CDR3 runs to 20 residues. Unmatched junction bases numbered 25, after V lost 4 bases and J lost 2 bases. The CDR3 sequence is CAWTASGGAPAGKGPYEQYF. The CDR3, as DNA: TGTGCCTGGACGGCGAGCGGGGGCGCTCCTGCTGGAAAAGGACCCTACGAGCAGTACTTC.

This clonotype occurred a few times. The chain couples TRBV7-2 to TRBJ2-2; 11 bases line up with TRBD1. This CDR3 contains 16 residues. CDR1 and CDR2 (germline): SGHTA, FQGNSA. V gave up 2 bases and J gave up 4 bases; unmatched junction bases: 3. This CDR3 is CASSLTGTGGTGELFF. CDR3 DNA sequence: TGTGCCAGCAGCTTAACCGGGACAGGGGGCACCGGGGAGCTGTTTTTT.